These T cell receptor beta chains were read from a single sample in a study of cytomegalovirus exposure and HLA in healthy donors. Only in-frame clones appear in the TCRdb table, and some are missing; sequencing was by immunoSEQ multiplex PCR. The table lists 150,000 to 200,000 clones, approximately 81% of them singletons. Source material: PBMCs. These receptors originate from a man aged 18-30 years in good health and CMV-seropositive. Both conserved end residues are part of each CDR3. The D gene is left open where the match is weak. Rows may omit the clone size; those that give it use once, few, many or a size class.

V	size	J	D	DNA	CDR3
TRBV4-1	.	TRBJ2-1	TRBD2	TGCGCCAGCGGCGGGACTAGCGGATACAATGAGCAGTTCTTC	CASGGTSGYNEQFF
TRBV6-1	.	TRBJ1-3	TRBD1	TGTGCCAGCAGTGAATTTGACAGGGCGTGGGGGATCTCTGGAAACACCATATATTTT	CASSEFDRAWGISGNTIYF
TRBV5-6	.	TRBJ1-1	TRBD1	TGTGCCAGCAGCTCGGGGACAGACAATGAAGCTTTCTTT	CASSSGTDNEAFF
TRBV15	.	TRBJ2-1	TRBD2	TGTGCCACCAGCAGAGATAAACTAGCGGGAGCCTACAATGAGCAGTTCTTC	CATSRDKLAGAYNEQFF
TRBV11-3	.	TRBJ1-2	.	TGTGCCAGCCCCCTATGGTATTTCGGTTCGTGTGGCTACACCTTC	CASPLWYFGSCGYTF
TRBV5-1	.	TRBJ2-7	.	TGCGCCAGCAGCCCGGACATATACTACGAGCAGTACTTC	CASSPDIYYEQYF
TRBV2	.	TRBJ2-2	TRBD2	TGTGCCCAGCAATCGGGAGGGCGAGGTACCGGGGAGCTGTTTTTT	CAQQSGGRGTGELFF
TRBV15	.	TRBJ2-1	.	TGTGCCACCAGCAGAGATATCGTAGGCGGATACAATGAGCAGTTCTTC	CATSRDIVGGYNEQFF
TRBV12-5	.	TRBJ1-2	.	TGTGCTAGTGGTTTGTCAACCCAGGGGCCAGCTAACTATGGCTACACCTTC	CASGLSTQGPANYGYTF
TRBV5-4	.	TRBJ2-7	TRBD2	TGTGCCAGCAGCTCAGCGGGGGCCTACGAGCAGTACTTC	CASSSAGAYEQYF
TRBV18	.	TRBJ2-2	.	TGTGCCAGCTCACCACGGCCCTCCGGGGAGCTGTTTTTT	CASSPRPSGELFF
TRBV7-8	.	TRBJ2-1	.	TGTGCCAGCAGCAAAACTAGTCCGATCTACAATGAGCAGTTCTTC	CASSKTSPIYNEQFF
TRBV5-1	once	TRBJ2-7	.	TGCGCCAGCAGCTTGGGAGGGGACATGAACGAGCAGTACTTC	CASSLGGDMNEQYF
TRBV28	once	TRBJ1-1	.	TGTGCCAGCAGTTTATTGGGGGGTCCGAACACTGAAGCTTTCTTT	CASSLLGGPNTEAFF
TRBV27	.	TRBJ2-1	.	TGTGCCAGCAGTTTAGTCCCCCAGGGGGGACGGAATGAGCAGTTCTTC	CASSLVPQGGRNEQFF
TRBV28	.	TRBJ2-7	.	TGTGCCAGCACTAAAGCAGGGGCCGCCTTCTCCTACGAGCAGTACTTC	CASTKAGAAFSYEQYF
TRBV13	.	TRBJ1-5	.	TGTGCCAGCAGCCTCACAGGTAGCAATCAGCCCCAGCATTTT	CASSLTGSNQPQHF
TRBV7-9	.	TRBJ2-2	TRBD1	TGTGCCAGCCACAGGGGCGCCTACACCGGGGAGCTGTTTTTT	CASHRGAYTGELFF
TRBV4-1	.	TRBJ2-1	TRBD2	TGCGCCAGCAGCCTATCAAGCGGGAGGTTGGATGAGCAGTTCTTC	CASSLSSGRLDEQFF
TRBV20-1	.	TRBJ2-1	.	TGCAGTGCCCCGGGACTTCAGCAGTTCTTC	CSAPGLQQFF
TRBV4-1	.	TRBJ1-2	.	TGCGCCAGCAGCCAGACAGGACTAGCTAACTATGGCTACACCTTC	CASSQTGLANYGYTF
TRBV23-1	few	TRBJ1-2	TRBD1	TGCGCCAGCAGTCAACACCTTGGACAGGGAAATGGCTACACCTTC	CASSQHLGQGNGYTF
TRBV6-1	.	TRBJ2-7	.	TGTGCCAGCAGTGACAGGGCGGTAGGCGAGCAGTACTTC	CASSDRAVGEQYF
TRBV30	.	TRBJ1-5	.	TGTGCCTGGAGTTTCAAGGGGCTGTTCAATCAGCCCCAGCATTTT	CAWSFKGLFNQPQHF
TRBV30	.	TRBJ2-2	.	TGTGCCTGGACCATACAAAGTGCTACCGGGGAGCTGTTTTTT	CAWTIQSATGELFF
TRBV5-4	.	TRBJ2-5	TRBD2	TGTGCCAGCAGCCCGGGACTAGCATCGTCACAAGAGACCCAGTACTTC	CASSPGLASSQETQYF
TRBV6-5	few	TRBJ1-1	.	TGTGCCAGCAGCCAACAGGTGAACACTGAAGCTTTCTTT	CASSQQVNTEAFF
TRBV6-5	.	TRBJ1-2	TRBD1	TGTGCCAGCAGTTATAGACAGGGGGGAGGCTACACCTTC	CASSYRQGGGYTF
TRBV25-1	few	TRBJ1-1	.	TGTGCCAGCAGTGCATTCAACACTGAAGCTTTCTTT	CASSAFNTEAFF
TRBV5-1	.	TRBJ1-3	.	TGCGCCAGCAGCTTGGACAGAAGCTCTGGAAACACCATATATTTT	CASSLDRSSGNTIYF
TRBV11-2	.	TRBJ2-1	TRBD1	TGTGCCAGCAGCCCCCCGACAGGGGAAAGGTGGAATGAGCAGTTCTTC	CASSPPTGERWNEQFF
TRBV6-6	.	TRBJ2-7	TRBD2	TGTGCCAGCAGTTACACTAGCGGGAGCTCCTACGAGCAGTACTTC	CASSYTSGSSYEQYF
TRBV23-1	.	TRBJ1-6	TRBD1	TGCGCCAGCAGTCAATCGAGACAGGGTCATTCACCCCTCCACTTT	CASSQSRQGHSPLHF
TRBV2	.	TRBJ1-2	TRBD1	TGTGCCAGCACCACGACAGGGGCTGGGGGCTACACCTTC	CASTTTGAGGYTF
TRBV27	.	TRBJ2-2	TRBD1	TGTGCCAGCAGTTTACCCAGACAGGGATCTTACACCGGGGAGCTGTTTTTT	CASSLPRQGSYTGELFF
TRBV10-3	.	TRBJ1-2	TRBD1	TGTGCCATCAGTTTTGACAGGGATACTAACTATGGCTACACCTTC	CAISFDRDTNYGYTF
TRBV5-4	.	TRBJ1-6	TRBD1	TGTGCCAGCAGCCACGGGACAGGAGTGGATTCACCCCTCCACTTT	CASSHGTGVDSPLHF
TRBV23-1	.	TRBJ1-1	.	TGCGCCAGCAGTCAATCTGCAGGGTCGGCTTTCTTT	CASSQSAGSAFF
TRBV11-2	.	TRBJ2-7	TRBD1	TGTGCCAGCAGCAGCGCGGACAGGGCGGGATACGAGCAGTACTTC	CASSSADRAGYEQYF
TRBV5-4	.	TRBJ1-2	.	TGTGCCAGCAGCTTGTTTGGGACACAAAGTAACTATGGCTACACCTTC	CASSLFGTQSNYGYTF
TRBV5-6	.	TRBJ1-2	.	TGTGCCAGCAGCCCCCGGGGGGTTAGGTTTGGCTACACCTTC	CASSPRGVRFGYTF
TRBV28	.	TRBJ2-4	TRBD2	TGTGCCAGTACTAGCGGGAGGGCCTTCGCCAAAAACATTCAGTACTTC	CASTSGRAFAKNIQYF
TRBV7-8	once	TRBJ1-2	TRBD1	TGTGCCAGCAGCCCAGGGGGTTTGGGCTACACCTTC	CASSPGGLGYTF
TRBV5-1	.	TRBJ2-1	.	TGCGCCAGCAGCCCAAATGTCAAGACCGGGGATGAGCAGTTCTTC	CASSPNVKTGDEQFF
TRBV4-1	once	TRBJ2-2	.	TGCGCCAGCAGCCAGCGCGGGGAGCTGTTTTTT	CASSQRGELFF